Each of the 18 T cell receptor beta chains below was sequenced from the same sample in a study of shared clonotypes between healthy human individuals. Sequencing used immunoSEQ multiplex PCR; TCRdb keeps in-frame clones, though not all of them. The repertoire includes about 1 million clones, about 84% of them detected once, and under 0.6% sits in the top ten. Sequencing was carried out using memory CD4+ T cells from PBMCs. Subset specified: CD45RA-negative fraction. The source is a man aged 18 to 29 in good health. Some clones in this sample may be carry-over from other donors' samples.

The chain joins TRBV5-4 to TRBJ2-1; the D is unclear. V lost 6 bases and J 3 bases, leaving 16 bases between the germline ends. The germline CDR1 and CDR2 sequences are SGHNT and YYREEE (reference sequence). This CDR3 contains 15 residues. CDR3 residues: CASNLYKTRYNEQFF. CDR3 nucleotides: TGTGCCAGCAACCTCTACAAAACTCGCTACAATGAGCAGTTCTTC. Together with reference TRBV5-4 and TRBJ2-1, the CDR3 gives the full variable domain: ETGVTQSPTHLIKTRGQQVTLRCSSQSGHNTVSWYQQALGQGPQFIFQYYREEENGRGNFPPRFSGLQFPNYSSELNVNALELDDSALYLCASNLYKTRYNEQFFGPGTRLTVL.

A single count supports this clone. This rearrangement joins TRBV28 to TRBJ2-7, with 10 bases that match TRBD2. The V gene's germline CDR1 is MDHEN and CDR2 SYDVKM. V shed 1 base, J shed 3 bases, and the junction held 9 bases outside the gene matches. The CDR3 is 17 amino acids. CDR3 coding DNA: TGTGCCAGCAGTTTATTCCCGCAACTAGCGGGATTCTACGAGCAGTACTTC. It is translated as CASSLFPQLAGFYEQYF.

V is TRBV13 and J is TRBJ2-3; TRBD2 is a possible D gene (5 bases). Trimming cost V 4 bases and J 1 base, with 27 bases left between them. The germline CDR1 and CDR2 sequences are PRHDT and FYEKMQ (reference sequence). The CDR3 totals 20 residues. The CDR3 bases are TGTGCCAGCAGCTCCCACTTCGGTAGCGCCGAGGGAGTGGGCACAGATACGCAGTATTTT. This gives the protein CASSSHFGSAEGVGTDTQYF.

This chain links TRBV25-1 with TRBJ2-1; D may be TRBD1 (6 bases). Germline CDR1 reads MGHDK; CDR2 reads SYGVNS. The CDR3 sequence is 15 residues long. V lost 5 bases and J lost 0, with 11 bases in between. CDR3: CASSSRDISYNEQFF. The CDR3 DNA sequence: TGTGCCAGCAGTAGCCGGGACATCTCCTACAATGAGCAGTTCTTC.

The chain combines TRBV7-2 with TRBJ2-1; D perhaps matches TRBD1 (6 bases). CDR1 SGHTA and CDR2 FQGNSA come from the germline V gene. The CDR3 has 16 residues. Trimming removed 7 bases at V and 9 bases at J, with 25 bases between. In DNA form, the CDR3 reads TGTGCCAGCACCTCGCTATACTCGGGACAACCGATTGAGCAGTTCTTC. Translated, it gives CASTSLYSGQPIEQFF. Full variable domain (missing parts from reference TRBV7-2 and TRBJ2-1): GAGVSQSPSNKVTEKGKDVELRCDPISGHTALYWYRQSLGQGLEFLIYFQGNSAPDKSGLPSDRFSAERTGGSVSTLTIQRTQQEDSAVYLCASTSLYSGQPIEQFFGPGTRLTVL.

The V call is TRBV19, the J call TRBJ2-1; TRBD2 matches 11 bases. CDR3 size: 15 residues. With V trimmed by 4 bases and J by 4 bases, 3 bases remained unmatched. CDR1 is LNHDA and CDR2 is SQIVND in the germline V gene (reference sequence). Written as DNA, the CDR3 is TGTGCCAGTAGTACCGGGACTAGCGGTTACAATGAGCAGTTCTTC. Translated: CASSTGTSGYNEQFF.

The CDR3 spells CASSNRFRGQVMRRSYEQYF. The CDR3 DNA sequence: TGTGCCAGCAGCAATCGTTTCCGGGGACAGGTCATGCGGCGATCCTACGAGCAGTACTTC. The chain combines TRBV21-1 with TRBJ2-7; TRBD1, the table's D call, was not compared with the DNA. TRBV21-1 is reported as a pseudogene. This CDR3 has 20 amino acids.

The V and J genes are TRBV20-1 and TRBJ2-1, with no clear D. CDR3 length: 11 residues. The germline V gene has CDR1 DFQATT and CDR2 SNEGSKA (reference sequence). V shed 4 bases and J shed 7 bases, with 8 bases lying between them. This chain's CDR3 is CSANGRNEQFF. CDR3 sequence (DNA): TGCAGTGCTAATGGGCGGAATGAGCAGTTCTTC.

The rearrangement joins TRBV28 to TRBJ1-4; D might be TRBD1 (6 bases). This CDR3 spans 16 amino acids. Trimming cost V 7 bases and J 5 bases, with 20 bases left between them. Germline CDR1 and CDR2: MDHEN and SYDVKM. The DNA for the CDR3 is TGTGCCAGCATTCCCGGCCGGGGGGGCAGAAATGAAAAACTGTTTTTT. This sequence encodes CASIPGRGGRNEKLFF.

This rearrangement joins TRBV2 to TRBJ2-1; TRBD2 aligns across 15 bases. Germline V gene sequence: CDR1 SNHLY, CDR2 FYNNEI. CDR3 length: 18 residues. Trimming cost V 6 bases and J 7 bases; bases outside gene matches: 13. The DNA for the CDR3 is TGTGCCAGCAGGAGGACTAGCGGGAGGGCCGGTGGGAAAAATGAGCAGTTCTTC. Translation gives CASRRTSGRAGGKNEQFF. Full variable domain (remainder filled in from reference TRBV2 and TRBJ2-1): EPEVTQTPSHQVTQMGQEVILRCVPISNHLYFYWYRQILGQKVEFLVSFYNNEISEKSEIFDDQFSVERPDGSNFTLKIRSTKLEDSAMYFCASRRTSGRAGGKNEQFFGPGTRLTVL.

The rearrangement links TRBV28 to TRBJ1-1; D gene uncertain. V was trimmed by 4 bases and J by 3 bases, leaving 6 bases between them. This CDR3 contains 12 residues. Germline CDR1 and CDR2: MDHEN and SYDVKM. The CDR3 region has the DNA TGTGCCAGCAGTTCAGGTTACACTGAAGCTTTCTTT. It specifies CASSSGYTEAFF.

This clone was found a few times. V is TRBV5-4 and J is TRBJ2-3; D is ambiguous. The CDR3 consists of 14 residues. Germline loops: CDR1 SGHNT, CDR2 YYREEE (reference sequence). V lost 4 bases and J 3 bases, leaving 12 bases between the germline ends. CDR3 residues: CASSPDQWTDTQYF. Written as DNA, the CDR3 is TGTGCCAGCAGCCCCGACCAGTGGACAGATACGCAGTATTTT.

The V gene is TRBV5-1, the J gene TRBJ1-2; tentative D call: TRBD1 (6 bases). The length of the CDR3 is 15 residues. The germline gives CDR1 SGHRS, CDR2 YFSETQ. Trimming took off 0 bases at V and 4 bases at J, with 13 bases between the two ends. This CDR3 is CASSLAGQSTYGYTF. The DNA for the CDR3 is TGCGCCAGCAGCTTGGCCGGACAGTCGACCTATGGCTACACCTTC. The variable domain in full, completed from reference TRBV5-1 and TRBJ1-2, reads KAGVTQTPRYLIKTRGQQVTLSCSPISGHRSVSWYQQTPGQGLQFLFEYFSETQRNKGNFPGRFSGRQFSNSRSEMNVSTLELGDSALYLCASSLAGQSTYGYTFGSGTRLTVV.

The chain couples TRBV6-5 to TRBJ1-1, with TRBD1 identical over 9 bases. V lost 4 bases, J lost 4 bases, and 10 bases stayed unmatched. The CDR3 is 16 residues long. CDR1 and CDR2 from the germline V gene are MNHEY and SVGAGI. The CDR3 protein is CASSSPPGQGGTEAFF. In DNA, the CDR3 is TGTGCCAGCAGTTCACCGCCGGGACAGGGAGGCACTGAAGCTTTCTTT.

This clone was detected once. CDR3: CASSSNPGGRDTEAFF. The CDR3 DNA follows: TGTGCCAGCAGTTCAAACCCAGGGGGCAGGGACACTGAAGCTTTCTTT. The chain employs TRBV28 and TRBJ1-1; 8 bases align to TRBD1. CDR1 MDHEN and CDR2 SYDVKM come from the germline V gene. Trimming at V came to 4 bases and at J to 3 bases, leaving 10 bases not matched to a gene. The CDR3 is 16 amino acids.

The J gene is TRBJ2-3, the V gene TRBV28, with D unclear. The germline CDR1 and CDR2 sequences are MDHEN and SYDVKM. The CDR3 is made up of 12 amino acids. V gave up 5 bases and J gave up 5 bases, with 8 bases separating them. Here the CDR3 reads CASSQPRDTQYF. CDR3 DNA: TGTGCCAGCAGTCAGCCCCGAGATACGCAGTATTTT.

The rearrangement links TRBV14 to TRBJ2-7; no definite D call. In germline, CDR1 is SGHDN, CDR2 FVKESK. V was trimmed by 2 bases and J by 2 bases, leaving 13 bases between them. The CDR3 contains 15 residues. CDR3 sequence (DNA): TGTGCCAGCAGCCAATCATGGGGAAGGGCCTACGAGCAGTACTTC. Amino acid sequence: CASSQSWGRAYEQYF.

The chain employs TRBV29-1 and TRBJ2-6, with D uncertain. V dropped 4 bases and J dropped 0 bases, with 4 bases sitting between them. The CDR3 spans 13 residues. Germline assignment: CDR1 SQVTM and CDR2 ANQGSEA. The CDR3 region has the DNA TGCAGCGTTGCGACCTCTGGGGCCAACGTCCTGACTTTC. Its protein product is CSVATSGANVLTF.